This T cell receptor (beta chain) was identified during a study of blood T cells in healthy people across ages. The study, taken as a whole, reports: Nothing was known about donor CMV status, and this possibly confounded expanded clonotype changes. Roughly linear age-related decline in beta diversity appeared, significant by age 40.

A second PCR of roughly 7 to 11 cycles used a sample-barcoded 5' primer and a J-beta primer mix. One entry per CDR3 protein, called by TCRdb with MiXCR from the 5' RACE reads. The sample carries fewer than 650,000 distinct CDR3 sequences, about 29% recorded once. Donors were healthy Caucasian individuals from Russia aged about 6 to 100. With regard to this clonotype: Its cognate antigen is unknown.

These same records also appear under a second study, on T cells of mothers and their children. That paper notes: Comparable shaping of TCR recombination output by thymic selection was observed in related and unrelated pairs.

The sequence derives from a boy between 2 and 10 years old in good health. The sequenced sample consisted of blood.

The CDR3 DNA reads as TGTGCCAGCAGCCAATTAGGAGCAACTAATGAAAAACTGTTTTTT. It encodes CASSQLGATNEKLFF. J is TRBJ1-4 and V is TRBV3-1; no definite D call. Deletions cut 2 bases from V and 0 bases from J, with 7 bases between. Germline V CDR1 and CDR2: LGHDT, YNNKEL (reference sequence). This CDR3 has 15 amino acids. The full variable domain, completed using reference TRBV3-1 and TRBJ1-4, is DTAVSQTPKYLVTQMGNDKSIKCEQNLGHDTMYWYKQDSKKFLKIMFSYNNKELIINETVPNRFSPKSPDKAHLNLHINSLELGDSAVYFCASSQLGATNEKLFFGSGTQLSVL.